This passage covers 25 T cell receptor beta chains from one sample sequenced in a study of regulatory T cells in long-lasting Graves disease. To make TCR beta libraries, researchers used iRepertoire HTBI primers and Arm-PCR of CDR3 regions. TCRdb analysed the multiplex PCR reads with MiXCR anew, one entry per CDR3 protein. The sample records roughly 420,000 distinct CDR3 sequences, 15% to 18% being singletons. Specified time point: newly diagnosed GD, antithyroid drugs for less than 3 months. The TCR library was made from RNA extracted from PBMCs. The specimen comprised peripheral blood mononuclear cells (PBMCs), sampled at new diagnosis, from a patient treated with antithyroid drugs. These receptors were collected from a female donor with Graves disease.

This clonotype was seen repeatedly, ten times or more. The V and J genes are TRBV11-3 and TRBJ2-2; weak D call: TRBD2 (6 bases). V gave up 5 bases and J gave up 7 bases, with 17 bases separating them. This CDR3 has 15 residues. Germline V gene lookup returns CDR1 SGHNT and CDR2 YENEEA. Here the CDR3 reads CASSRGRGIGGELFF. CDR3 DNA: TGTGCCAGCAGCCGTGGACGGGGGATAGGCGGGGAGCTGTTTTTT.

To note about this clonotype: A much bigger clone sits one base away, suggesting this may be a read error. The chain recombines TRBV27 with TRBJ2-2; the D gene is possibly TRBD1 (7 bases). The CDR3 consists of 17 residues. The germline V gene encodes CDR1 MNHEY and CDR2 SMNVEV (reference sequence). CDR3 in DNA: TGTGCCAGCAGTTCGGATTCAGGGGGGAAGAACACCGGGGAGCCGTTTTTT. As protein: CASSSDSGGKNTGEPFF.

This clonotype was detected ten times or more. The chain employs TRBV7-2 and TRBJ1-1, with D unclear. CDR1 and CDR2 from the germline V gene are SGHTA and FQGNSA. This CDR3 contains 15 residues. V lost 1 base and J lost 1, with 10 bases in between. The CDR3 DNA sequence: TGTGCCAGCAGCTTAGAAAGGCCCGGGAACACTGAAGCTTTCTTT. It translates to CASSLERPGNTEAFF.

This clonotype was seen many times. The gene calls are TRBV27 and TRBJ2-1; the D gene is possibly TRBD2 (6 bases). V lost 6 bases and J 7 bases, leaving 25 bases between the germline ends. Germline CDR1 MNHEY, CDR2 SMNVEV (reference sequence). CDR3 length: 17 residues. The CDR3 nucleotides read TGTGCCAGCAGCTCCCCGGGGGTAGCGCTCAAAGGTAATGAGCAGTTCTTC. Encoded protein: CASSSPGVALKGNEQFF.

This clonotype was counted at least ten times. This chain connects TRBV27 to TRBJ2-1; D gene unclear. The germline V gene encodes CDR1 MNHEY and CDR2 SMNVEV (reference sequence). The length of the CDR3 is 12 residues. V lost 6 bases to trimming and J lost 8 bases, with 11 bases between them. Here the CDR3 reads CASRSIRDEQFF. CDR3 sequence (DNA): TGTGCCAGCAGATCCATTAGGGATGAGCAGTTCTTC.

This clonotype was observed many times. The V call is TRBV4-3, the J call TRBJ1-3; D not resolved. Trimming stripped 1 base from V and 1 base from J, with 17 bases between. Germline values: CDR1 LGHNA, CDR2 YSLEER. The CDR3 is made up of 18 amino acids. The CDR3: CASSQVTDRTGSGNTIYF. The CDR3 DNA sequence: TGCGCCAGCAGCCAAGTTACCGATCGAACGGGGTCTGGAAACACCATATATTTT.

Many counts were recorded for this clonotype. At one end, the junction sequence differs from germline, possibly due to a read error. The chain is built from TRBV7-9 and TRBJ1-1, with TRBD1 matching 8 bases. Germline loops: CDR1 SEHNR, CDR2 FQNEAQ (reference sequence). The CDR3 sequence is 16 residues long. DNA of the CDR3: TGCGCCAGCAGCTCAGACAGGGGAACAACGAACACTGAAGCTTTCTTT. It codes for CASSSDRGTTNTEAFF.

At least ten counts were recorded for this clonotype. The rearrangement joins TRBV12-3 or TRBV12-4 to TRBJ2-6; D unresolved. Trimming cost V 7 bases and J 0 bases, with 22 bases left between them. The length of the CDR3 is 19 residues. CDR3 coding DNA: TGTGCCAGCATAGGGTCCTCAAGGGTCTTCTACTCTGGGGCCAACGTCCTGACTTTC. Protein sequence: CASIGSSRVFYSGANVLTF.

The rearrangement links TRBV29-1 to TRBJ1-2; no clear D. The CDR3 extends over 10 amino acids. V lost 8 bases to trimming and J lost 5 bases, with 9 bases between them. Germline V CDR1 and CDR2: SQVTM, ANQGSEA. As DNA, the CDR3 is TGCAGCACCGACACTTATGGCTACACCTTC. Protein product: CSTDTYGYTF.

The V and J genes are TRBV18 and TRBJ2-2; perhaps TRBD2 as D (5 bases). CDR3 length: 16 residues. Germline CDR1 is KGHSH and CDR2 is LQKENI. Trimming stripped 3 bases from V and 0 bases from J, with 11 bases between. Here the CDR3 reads CASSPLAPSNTGELFF. CDR3 sequence (DNA): TGTGCCAGCTCACCGCTAGCTCCCTCGAACACCGGGGAGCTGTTTTTT.

The sample holds many counts of this clonotype. The rearrangement uses TRBV20-1 and TRBJ2-1, with 7 bases matching TRBD1. The V segment lost 1 base and the J segment 4 bases; nucleotides outside the gene matches: 4. Germline CDR1 is DFQATT and CDR2 is SNEGSKA (reference sequence). CDR3 length equals 14 residues. In DNA form, the CDR3 reads TGCAGTGCTAGAGGCCCGACAGGGTACAATGAGCAGTTCTTC. As protein: CSARGPTGYNEQFF.

This clonotype was counted only a few times. V and J are TRBV11-2 and TRBJ2-6; D is undetermined. Germline CDR1 and CDR2: SGHAT and FQNNGV. The germline V and J ends were trimmed by 1 base and 0 bases, with 13 bases remaining between them. This CDR3 contains 18 residues. The CDR3 sequence is CASSLVGTARSGANVLTF. CDR3 sequence (DNA): TGTGCCAGCAGCTTAGTGGGTACAGCTCGCTCTGGGGCCAACGTCCTGACTTTC.

The rearrangement uses TRBV9 and TRBJ2-3, with a weak D call TRBD2 (5 bases). Per the germline V gene, CDR1 is SGDLS and CDR2 is YYNGEE. With 0 bases removed from V and 4 bases from J, the gap between germline ends came to 6 bases. The CDR3 spans 13 residues. CDR3 nucleotide sequence: TGTGCCAGCAGCGTAGGGACTTCAGATACGCAGTATTTT. It specifies CASSVGTSDTQYF.

Points on this clonotype: A far bigger clonotype differs at one base, so this is likely a read error. This chain joins TRBV11-3 and TRBJ1-2; tentatively, D is TRBD1 (5 bases). In germline, CDR1 is SGHNT, CDR2 YENEEA. There are 16 residues in the CDR3. Trimming took 7 bases from V and 6 from J, leaving 24 bases between them. CDR3 sequence: CASITPGLNLLNGYTF. The CDR3 coding sequence is TGTGCCAGCATTACGCCGGGGCTCAACTTACTTAATGGCTACACCTTC.

V is TRBV4-1 and J is TRBJ2-2; the match to TRBD1 covers 9 bases. V lost 6 bases and J lost 5; bases outside the gene matches: 13. Looked up from germline, CDR1 is MGHRA and CDR2 is YSYEKL. This CDR3 region has 17 residues. The CDR3 loop is CASRRTGGAGETGELFF. CDR3 bases: TGCGCCAGCAGACGAACAGGGGGCGCCGGGGAAACCGGGGAGCTGTTTTTT.

Points on this clonotype: This is likely an artifact of a read error, given a far larger clone one base away. This chain joins TRBV12-3 or TRBV12-4 and TRBJ2-1; 14 bases line up with TRBD2. The CDR3 is 15 residues long. V shed 7 bases, J shed 10 bases, and the junction held 9 bases outside the gene matches. The chain's CDR3 is CASTPGTSGRYEQFF. The CDR3 coding sequence is TGTGCCAGCACCCCGGGGACTAGCGGGAGATACGAGCAGTTCTTC.

Details on this clonotype: Germline is not matched at one junction end, which may reflect a read error. This chain connects TRBV7-2 to TRBJ2-3, with D tentatively TRBD1 or TRBD2 (6 bases each). The CDR3 is 16 residues long. Germline CDR1 reads SGHTA; CDR2 reads FQGNSA. The CDR3 coding sequence is TGTGCCTGCAGCTTAGCCGGGGGCCTCGATACAGATACGCAGTATTTT. It is translated as CACSLAGGLDTDTQYF. Complete variable domain (other parts from reference TRBV7-2 and TRBJ2-3): GAGVSQSPSNKVTEKGKDVELRCDPISGHTALYWYRQSLGQGLEFLIYFQGNSAPDKSGLPSDRFSAERTGGSVSTLTIQRTQQEDSAVYLCACSLAGGLDTDTQYFGPGTRLTVL.

This clonotype was observed many times. The chain links TRBV6-5 to TRBJ1-2; D is ambiguous. The CDR3 loop spans 14 amino acids. CDR1 and CDR2 (germline): MNHEY, SVGAGI. V shed 4 bases and J shed 4 bases, with 13 bases lying between them. CDR3 in DNA: TGTGCCAGCAGTTCACAGAGTCTGGCCTATGGCTACACCTTC. Its translation: CASSSQSLAYGYTF.

Ten or more counts support this clonotype. This sequence joins TRBV6-1 and TRBJ2-3; 7 positions match TRBD2. V dropped 2 bases and J dropped 6; count of bases not matched to a gene: 8. Germline assignment: CDR1 MNHNS and CDR2 SASEGT. The CDR3 runs to 15 residues. CDR3 region: CASSETAGEGDTQYF. The DNA for the CDR3 is TGTGCCAGCAGTGAAACGGCGGGGGAGGGGGATACGCAGTATTTT.

The J gene is TRBJ1-6, the V gene TRBV6-9; TRBD1 is a possible D gene (6 bases). Germline-derived CDR1 and CDR2 are MNHGY and SVAAGI. The length of the CDR3 is 12 residues. V shed 0 bases and J shed 14 bases, with 8 bases lying between them. The CDR3 reads CASSYSSGALHF. DNA of the CDR3: TGTGCCAGCAGTTATTCTTCAGGGGCCCTCCACTTT.

This clonotype has a count of ten or more. The chain links TRBV11-2 to TRBJ2-7, with TRBD2 matching over 7 bases. The CDR3 has 14 residues. The V gene end was trimmed by 4 bases and the J gene end by 7 bases; junction bases not matched to a gene: 10. Germline V lookup: CDR1 SGHAT, CDR2 FQNNGV. CDR3 coding DNA: TGTGCCAGCAGCTCCAACACCGGGAGGAAGGAGCAGTACTTC. Its protein product is CASSSNTGRKEQYF.

The chain recombines TRBV19 with TRBJ1-1, with TRBD1 as a possible D gene (5 bases). This CDR3 spans 14 amino acids. V gave up 4 bases and J gave up 3 bases, with 12 bases separating them. The germline V gene has CDR1 LNHDA and CDR2 SQIVND (reference sequence). CDR3 DNA: TGTGCCAGTAGTAGGGACCCCGGGGACACTGAAGCTTTCTTT. Translating gives CASSRDPGDTEAFF.

This clonotype occurred a few times. The chain couples TRBV30 to TRBJ1-1; D may be TRBD1 (5 bases). V lost 2 bases and J 5 bases, leaving 12 bases between the germline ends. The germline CDR1 and CDR2 sequences are GTSNPN and SVGIG (reference sequence). CDR3 length: 13 residues. Here the CDR3 DNA reads TGTGCCTGGAGTACAGGCCGAGGGACTGAAGCTTTCTTT. Translating gives CAWSTGRGTEAFF.

The rearrangement uses TRBV6-1 and TRBJ2-7; possible D gene TRBD2, 5 bases. CDR3 length: 15 residues. The germline V and J ends were trimmed by 7 bases and 5 bases, with 21 bases remaining between them. Germline V gives CDR1 MNHNS, CDR2 SASEGT. CDR3 nucleotide sequence: TGTGCCAGCACCTCCACTAGTCAGGCTTTAGACGAGCAGTACTTC. Translated: CASTSTSQALDEQYF.

Many counts were recorded for this clonotype. The chain couples TRBV6-1 to TRBJ1-1, with TRBD1 identical over 7 bases. V lost 1 base, J lost 0 bases, and 14 bases stayed unmatched. CDR1 is MNHNS and CDR2 is SASEGT in the germline V gene. The CDR3 is 19 amino acids. The chain's CDR3 is CASSEESFDRVPMNTEAFF. The CDR3 nucleotides are TGTGCCAGCAGTGAAGAGAGTTTTGACAGGGTACCCATGAACACTGAAGCTTTCTTT.